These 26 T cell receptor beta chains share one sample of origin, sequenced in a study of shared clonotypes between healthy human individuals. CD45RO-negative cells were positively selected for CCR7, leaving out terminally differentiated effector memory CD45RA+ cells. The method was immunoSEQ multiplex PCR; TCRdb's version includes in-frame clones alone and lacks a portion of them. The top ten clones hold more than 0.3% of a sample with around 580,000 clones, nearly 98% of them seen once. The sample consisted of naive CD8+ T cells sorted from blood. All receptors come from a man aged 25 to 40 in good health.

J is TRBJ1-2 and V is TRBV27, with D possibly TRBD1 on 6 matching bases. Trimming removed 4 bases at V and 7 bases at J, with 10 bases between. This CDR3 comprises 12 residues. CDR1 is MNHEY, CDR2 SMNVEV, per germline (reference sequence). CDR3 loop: CASSSGAGGYTF. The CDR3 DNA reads TGTGCCAGCAGTTCAGGGGCTGGTGGCTACACCTTC.

CDR3 sequence (DNA): TGTGCCAGCAGGACTAGCGGGAGTCCTCCAGATACGCAGTATTTT. Its translation: CASRTSGSPPDTQYF. The chain couples TRBV27 to TRBJ2-3; TRBD2 agrees at 12 bases. V lost 6 bases and J lost 4; bases outside the gene matches: 5. The CDR3 is 15 amino acids. Germline assignment: CDR1 MNHEY and CDR2 SMNVEV (reference sequence).

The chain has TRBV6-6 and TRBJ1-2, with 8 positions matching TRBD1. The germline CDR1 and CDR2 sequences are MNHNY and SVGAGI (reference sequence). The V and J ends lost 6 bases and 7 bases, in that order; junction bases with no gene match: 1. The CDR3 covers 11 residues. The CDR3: CASSDRGGYTF. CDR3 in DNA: TGTGCCAGCAGCGACAGGGGTGGCTACACCTTC.

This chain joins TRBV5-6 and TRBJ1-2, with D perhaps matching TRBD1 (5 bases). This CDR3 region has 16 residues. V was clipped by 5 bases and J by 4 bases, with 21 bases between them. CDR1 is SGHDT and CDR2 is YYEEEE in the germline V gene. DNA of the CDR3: TGTGCCAGCAGGGGACGCGCTGGGGTCGGCGTCTATGGCTACACCTTC. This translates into CASRGRAGVGVYGYTF.

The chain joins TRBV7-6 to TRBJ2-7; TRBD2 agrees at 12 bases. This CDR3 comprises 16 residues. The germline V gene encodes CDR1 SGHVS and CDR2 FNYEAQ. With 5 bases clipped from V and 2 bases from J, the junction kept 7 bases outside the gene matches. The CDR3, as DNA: TGTGCCAGCAGCCCCACGTCTAGCGGGAGGGCCTACGAGCAGTACTTC. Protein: CASSPTSSGRAYEQYF.

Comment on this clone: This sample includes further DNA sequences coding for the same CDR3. The CDR3 loop reads CASSFLGGTDTQYF. DNA for the CDR3: TGTGCCAGCAGCTTTCTGGGAGGCACAGATACGCAGTATTTT. V is TRBV5-4 and J is TRBJ2-3, with D possibly matching TRBD2 (5 bases). This CDR3 spans 14 amino acids. The V end lost 2 bases, the J end lost 1 base, and 8 bases lay between the germline ends. Germline loops: CDR1 SGHNT, CDR2 YYREEE (reference sequence).

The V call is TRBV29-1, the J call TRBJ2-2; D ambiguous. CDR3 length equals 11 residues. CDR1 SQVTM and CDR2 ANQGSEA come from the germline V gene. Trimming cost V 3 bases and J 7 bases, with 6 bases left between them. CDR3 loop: CSVDQFGELFF. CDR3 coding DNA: TGCAGCGTTGACCAGTTCGGGGAGCTGTTTTTT.

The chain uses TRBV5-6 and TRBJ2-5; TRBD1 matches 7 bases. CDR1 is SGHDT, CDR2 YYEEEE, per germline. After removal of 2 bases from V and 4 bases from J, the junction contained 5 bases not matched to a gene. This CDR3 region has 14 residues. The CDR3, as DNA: TGTGCCAGCAGCTTTACAGGGACAGTAGAGACCCAGTACTTC. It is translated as CASSFTGTVETQYF.

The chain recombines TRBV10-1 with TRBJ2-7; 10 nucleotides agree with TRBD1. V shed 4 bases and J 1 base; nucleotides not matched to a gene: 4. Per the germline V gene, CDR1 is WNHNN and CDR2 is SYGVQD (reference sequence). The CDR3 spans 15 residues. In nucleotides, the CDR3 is TGCGCCAGCAGTGGTTGGGACAGGGGATCCTACGAGCAGTACTTC. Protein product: CASSGWDRGSYEQYF.

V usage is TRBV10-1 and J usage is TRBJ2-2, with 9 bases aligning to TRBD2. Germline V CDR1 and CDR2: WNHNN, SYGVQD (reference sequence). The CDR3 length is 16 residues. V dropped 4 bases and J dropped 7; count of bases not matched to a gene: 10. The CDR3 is CASSGRRTSDFGELFF. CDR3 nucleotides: TGCGCCAGCAGTGGGAGAAGGACTAGCGATTTCGGGGAGCTGTTTTTT.

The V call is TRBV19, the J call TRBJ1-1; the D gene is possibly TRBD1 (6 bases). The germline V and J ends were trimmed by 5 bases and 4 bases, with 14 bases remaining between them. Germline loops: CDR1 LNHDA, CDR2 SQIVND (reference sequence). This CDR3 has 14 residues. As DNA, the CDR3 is TGTGCCAGTAGTTACAGGGCGTTGGCCACTGAAGCTTTCTTT. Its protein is CASSYRALATEAFF.

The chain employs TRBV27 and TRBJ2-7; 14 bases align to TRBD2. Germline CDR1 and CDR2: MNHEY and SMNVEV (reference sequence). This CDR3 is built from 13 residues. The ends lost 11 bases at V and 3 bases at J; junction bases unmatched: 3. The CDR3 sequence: CAAGLAGVYEQYF. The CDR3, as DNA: TGTGCCGCGGGACTAGCGGGAGTCTACGAGCAGTACTTC.

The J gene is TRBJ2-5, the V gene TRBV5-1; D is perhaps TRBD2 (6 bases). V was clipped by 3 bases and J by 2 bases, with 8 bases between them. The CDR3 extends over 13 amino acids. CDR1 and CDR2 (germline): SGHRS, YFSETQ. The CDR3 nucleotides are TGCGCCAGCAGCTGGGGGGTACAAGAGACCCAGTACTTC. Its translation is CASSWGVQETQYF.

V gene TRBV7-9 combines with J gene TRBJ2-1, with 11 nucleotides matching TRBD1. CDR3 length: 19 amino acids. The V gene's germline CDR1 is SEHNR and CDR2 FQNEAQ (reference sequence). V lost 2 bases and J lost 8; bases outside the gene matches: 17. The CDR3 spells CASSLTRARTGGMLDEQFF. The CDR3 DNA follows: TGTGCCAGCAGCTTAACCCGCGCCAGGACAGGGGGCATGTTGGATGAGCAGTTCTTC.

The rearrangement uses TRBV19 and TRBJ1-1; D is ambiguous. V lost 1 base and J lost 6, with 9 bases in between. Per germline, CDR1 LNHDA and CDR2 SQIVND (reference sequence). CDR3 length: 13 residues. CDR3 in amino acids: CASSIGGGAEAFF. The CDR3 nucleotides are TGTGCCAGTAGTATAGGGGGAGGAGCTGAAGCTTTCTTT.

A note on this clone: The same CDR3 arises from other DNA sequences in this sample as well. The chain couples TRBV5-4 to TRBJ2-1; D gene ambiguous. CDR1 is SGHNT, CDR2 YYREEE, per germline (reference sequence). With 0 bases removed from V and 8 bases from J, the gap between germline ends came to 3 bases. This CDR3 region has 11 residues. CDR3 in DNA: TGTGCCAGCAGCTTGGTCGATGAGCAGTTCTTC. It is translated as CASSLVDEQFF.

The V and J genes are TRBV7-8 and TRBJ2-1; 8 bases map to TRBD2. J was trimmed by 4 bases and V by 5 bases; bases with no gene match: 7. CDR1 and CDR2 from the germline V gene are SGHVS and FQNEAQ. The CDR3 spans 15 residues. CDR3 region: CASSRMTSEYNEQFF. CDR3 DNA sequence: TGTGCCAGCAGCCGGATGACTAGCGAGTACAATGAGCAGTTCTTC. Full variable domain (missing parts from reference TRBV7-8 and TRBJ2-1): GAGVSQSPRYKVAKRGQDVALRCDPISGHVSLFWYQQALGQGPEFLTYFQNEAQLDKSGLPSDRFFAERPEGSVSTLKIQRTQQEDSAVYLCASSRMTSEYNEQFFGPGTRLTVL.

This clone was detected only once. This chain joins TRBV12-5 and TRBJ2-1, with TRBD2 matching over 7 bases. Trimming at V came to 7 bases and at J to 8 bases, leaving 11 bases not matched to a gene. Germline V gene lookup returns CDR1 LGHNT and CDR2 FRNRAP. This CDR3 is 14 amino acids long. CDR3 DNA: TGTGCTAGTGCCACGGGCGGGAGCCTCGATGAGCAGTTCTTC. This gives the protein CASATGGSLDEQFF. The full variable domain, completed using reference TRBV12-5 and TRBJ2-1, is DARVTQTPRHKVTEMGQEVTMRCQPILGHNTVFWYRQTMMQGLELLAYFRNRAPLDDSGMPKDRFSAEMPDATLATLKIQPSEPRDSAVYFCASATGGSLDEQFFGPGTRLTVL.

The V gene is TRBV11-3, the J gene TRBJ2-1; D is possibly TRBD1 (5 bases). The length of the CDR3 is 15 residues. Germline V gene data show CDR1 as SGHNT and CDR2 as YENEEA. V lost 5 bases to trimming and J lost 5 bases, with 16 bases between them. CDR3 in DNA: TGTGCCAGCAGCAGATTTCCGACACAGGACAATGAGCAGTTCTTC. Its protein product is CASSRFPTQDNEQFF.

CDR3 coding DNA: TGTGCCAGCAGCTACAGCAGACTACAAGAGACCCAGTACTTC. Translation gives CASSYSRLQETQYF. The chain has TRBV7-9 and TRBJ2-5; D possibly corresponds to TRBD2 (5 bases). Looked up from germline, CDR1 is SEHNR and CDR2 is FQNEAQ (reference sequence). The CDR3 runs to 14 residues. Trimming took off 4 bases at V and 2 bases at J, with 11 bases between the two ends.

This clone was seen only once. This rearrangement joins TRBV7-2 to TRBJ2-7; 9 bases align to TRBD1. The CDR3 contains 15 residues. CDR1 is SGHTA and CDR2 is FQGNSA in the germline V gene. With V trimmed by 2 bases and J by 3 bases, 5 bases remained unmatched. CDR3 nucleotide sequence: TGTGCCAGCAGCTTATCCCCGACAGGGGGCTACGAGCAGTACTTC. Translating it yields CASSLSPTGGYEQYF.

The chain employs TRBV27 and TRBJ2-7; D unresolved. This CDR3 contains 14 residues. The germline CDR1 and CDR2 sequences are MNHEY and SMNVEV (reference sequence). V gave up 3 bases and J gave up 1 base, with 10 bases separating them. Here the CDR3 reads CASSLSPTSYEQYF. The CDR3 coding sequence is TGTGCCAGCAGTTTGTCACCGACGTCCTACGAGCAGTACTTC.

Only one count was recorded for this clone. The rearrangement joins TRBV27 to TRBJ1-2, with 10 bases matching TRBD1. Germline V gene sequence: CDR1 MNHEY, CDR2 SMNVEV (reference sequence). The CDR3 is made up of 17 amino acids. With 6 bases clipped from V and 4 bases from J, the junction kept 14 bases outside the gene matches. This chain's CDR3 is CASSPPQRQGAAYGYTF. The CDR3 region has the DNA TGTGCCAGCAGCCCCCCACAAAGACAGGGGGCGGCCTATGGCTACACCTTC.

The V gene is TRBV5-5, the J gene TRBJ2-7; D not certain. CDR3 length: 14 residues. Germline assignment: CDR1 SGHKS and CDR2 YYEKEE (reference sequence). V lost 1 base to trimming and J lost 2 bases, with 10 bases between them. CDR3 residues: CASSLSLGTYEQYF. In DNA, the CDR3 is TGTGCCAGCAGCTTGTCACTGGGGACCTACGAGCAGTACTTC.

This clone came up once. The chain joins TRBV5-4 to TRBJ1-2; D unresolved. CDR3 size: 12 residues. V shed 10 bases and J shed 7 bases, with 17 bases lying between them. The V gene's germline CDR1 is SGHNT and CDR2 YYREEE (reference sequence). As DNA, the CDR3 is TGTGCCTTTGTGACAACCGAGGGTGGCTACACCTTC. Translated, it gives CAFVTTEGGYTF.

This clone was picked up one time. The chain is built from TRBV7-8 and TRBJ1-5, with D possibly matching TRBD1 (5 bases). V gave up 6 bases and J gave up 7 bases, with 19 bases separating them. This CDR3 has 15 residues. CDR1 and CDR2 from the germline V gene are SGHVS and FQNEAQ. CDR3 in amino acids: CASSRRAGFEQPQHF. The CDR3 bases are TGTGCCAGCAGTCGGAGGGCAGGGTTCGAGCAGCCCCAGCATTTT.